This T cell receptor beta chain was found in a study of T-cell memory formation after mild COVID-19. MiXCR was run by TCRdb on the 5' RACE reads, yielding one entry per CDR3 protein. This sample has a few hundred thousand distinct CDR3 sequences, with around 8% found just once. This clonotype was seen a few times. CDR1 and CDR2 (germline): SGDLS, YYNGEE. V shed 0 bases and J shed 11 bases, with 17 bases lying between them. This CDR3 is built from 14 residues. This clonotype originated in a man aged 18 to 35 who had mild COVID-19 (a few samples of this study predate the infection). Cell type and time point are not known. Sequenced input: PBMCs or a T cell subset sorted from them (not recorded which). The chain employs TRBV9 and TRBJ1-1; D gene ambiguous. In nucleotides, the CDR3 is TGTGCCAGCAGCGTAGTCGACACTTTGTCGGAGGCTTTCTTT. This translates into CASSVVDTLSEAFF.